This TCR beta chain appears in the sequencing data of a study of blood T cell repertoires in COVID-19. About the study: Acute and convalescent COVID-19 samples came from the United States, Italy and Spain. Nucleic acid was either cDNA or gDNA, and it came from T cells, B-cell-depleted T cells, or PBMCs.

In the study's own analysis: Amplification with reference gene primers provided the estimates of nucleated cell counts. The table came from immunoSEQ multiplex PCR; TCRdb's copy has only in-frame clones and leaves some out. V, J and clone size reflect that table, while D and trimming were determined from the DNA. The table records about 530,000 clones, roughly 89% of them present only once. V shed 5 bases and J shed 0 bases, with 7 bases lying between them. The CDR3 contains 13 residues. Germline V lookup: CDR1 SGHTA, CDR2 FQGNSA. Followed over time, Seattle patients had been enrolled while infection was active.

The sequenced sample was peripheral blood. The chain recombines TRBV7-2 with TRBJ1-1; perhaps TRBD1 as D (5 bases). The receptor comes from a woman in her 50s with COVID-19, enrolled during active disease. The DNA for the CDR3 is TGTGCCAGCAGCCGACAGCTGAACACTGAAGCTTTCTTT. Its protein is CASSRQLNTEAFF.